These 25 T cell receptor beta chains were all obtained from the same sample, sequenced in a study of cytomegalovirus exposure and HLA in healthy donors. PCR was performed using 60 Vbeta and 13 Jbeta primers. Sequenced by immunoSEQ multiplex PCR; TCRdb stores in-frame clones only, minus some. The sample records about 120,000 clones, roughly 80% being singletons. The sample was PBMCs. The receptors originated from a woman in her 40s in good health and CMV-seropositive.

The gene calls are TRBV15 and TRBJ2-7; perhaps TRBD1 as D (6 bases). V gave up 0 bases and J gave up 3 bases, with 15 bases separating them. Per the germline V gene, CDR1 is LNHNV and CDR2 is YYDKDF (reference sequence). The CDR3 has 16 residues. The CDR3: CATSRDIGQTRYEQYF. CDR3 sequence (DNA): TGTGCCACCAGCAGAGATATAGGACAGACACGCTACGAGCAGTACTTC.

This clone showed up just a few times. The CDR3 sequence is CASSLVLGGLFQETQYF. In DNA form, the CDR3 reads TGCGCCAGCAGCTTGGTTCTGGGTGGGCTATTCCAAGAGACCCAGTACTTC. The rearrangement links TRBV5-1 to TRBJ2-5; no firm D call. V dropped 0 bases and J dropped 1 base, with 16 bases sitting between them. The CDR3 totals 17 residues. Germline V gives CDR1 SGHRS, CDR2 YFSETQ.

The genes are TRBV21-1 and TRBJ1-1; the table calls TRBD1, which could not be checked here. TRBV21-1 is a pseudogene. The CDR3 consists of 11 residues. CDR3 DNA: TGTGCCAGGCCGAGGGGGCTTGTTGCTTTCTTT. Protein product: CARPRGLVAFF.

V and J are TRBV30 and TRBJ1-2; 7 nucleotides agree with TRBD1. The CDR3 runs to 14 residues. CDR1 and CDR2 (germline): GTSNPN, SVGIG (reference sequence). Germline trimming cut 2 bases from V and 8 bases from J; bases unmatched to any gene: 11. The CDR3 reads CAWSLTRTGEGYTF. The CDR3 DNA reads as TGTGCCTGGAGTCTAACCCGGACAGGAGAGGGCTACACCTTC.

The genes are TRBV18 and TRBJ2-7; 9 nucleotides line up with TRBD2. This CDR3 has 14 residues. V lost 2 bases and J lost 6; bases outside the gene matches: 5. Germline V lookup: CDR1 KGHSH, CDR2 LQKENI. The CDR3 spells CASSPSSGNGEQYF. In nucleotides, the CDR3 is TGTGCCAGCTCACCATCTAGCGGGAACGGCGAGCAGTACTTC.

The rearrangement joins TRBV4-2 to TRBJ2-3; D unresolved. Germline CDR1 and CDR2: LGHNA and YNFKEQ. This CDR3 has 14 amino acids. Trimming removed 0 bases from V and 0 bases from J, with 4 bases in between. The CDR3 sequence: CASSQDRSTDTQYF. The DNA of the CDR3 is TGTGCCAGCAGCCAAGATAGAAGCACAGATACGCAGTATTTT.

The chain couples TRBV9 to TRBJ2-1; D not resolved. Trimming removed 3 bases at V and 0 bases at J, with 10 bases between. The germline CDR1 and CDR2 sequences are SGDLS and YYNGEE. The CDR3 has 15 amino acids. CDR3 residues: CASSGDYNSYNEQFF. CDR3 sequence (DNA): TGTGCCAGCAGCGGTGATTACAACTCCTACAATGAGCAGTTCTTC. The variable domain in full, completed from reference TRBV9 and TRBJ2-1, reads DSGVTQTPKHLITATGQRVTLRCSPRSGDLSVYWYQQSLDQGLQFLIQYYNGEERAKGNILERFSAQQFPDLHSELNLSSLELGDSALYFCASSGDYNSYNEQFFGPGTRLTVL.

The V gene is TRBV12-5, the J gene TRBJ2-3, with a tentative D call TRBD1 (6 bases). V gave up 4 bases and J gave up 1 base, with 12 bases separating them. This CDR3 spans 15 amino acids. Germline lookup yields CDR1 LGHNT and CDR2 FRNRAP. The DNA of the CDR3 is TGTGCTAGTGGTTCCGGGACACCCGGCACAGATACGCAGTATTTT. Translation: CASGSGTPGTDTQYF. Variable domain in full (rest from reference TRBV12-5 and TRBJ2-3): DARVTQTPRHKVTEMGQEVTMRCQPILGHNTVFWYRQTMMQGLELLAYFRNRAPLDDSGMPKDRFSAEMPDATLATLKIQPSEPRDSAVYFCASGSGTPGTDTQYFGPGTRLTVL.

The chain uses TRBV6-6 and TRBJ2-7, with D possibly matching TRBD2 (6 bases). CDR1 and CDR2 from the germline V gene are MNHNY and SVGAGI (reference sequence). V was clipped by 0 bases and J by 4 bases, with 16 bases between them. CDR3 length: 16 amino acids. The CDR3: CASSYSRELSEYEQYF. As DNA, the CDR3 is TGTGCCAGCAGTTACTCTCGGGAGCTTTCTGAGTACGAGCAGTACTTC.

There are a few counts of this clone. The gene calls are TRBV5-6 and TRBJ2-3; possibly TRBD2 for D (6 bases). This CDR3 is built from 15 residues. V lost 4 bases, J lost 0 bases, and 12 bases lay in between. CDR1 and CDR2 from the germline V gene are SGHDT and YYEEEE. The CDR3 DNA reads TGTGCCAGCAGCGGGGGGATGCCGAGCACAGATACGCAGTATTTT. Residues: CASSGGMPSTDTQYF.

V and J are TRBV29-1 and TRBJ2-1, with 9 bases aligning to TRBD2. Germline V gene sequence: CDR1 SQVTM, CDR2 ANQGSEA. With 3 bases clipped from V and 3 bases from J, the junction kept 3 bases outside the gene matches. This CDR3 contains 14 residues. CDR3 coding DNA: TGCAGCGTTGAGTTTAGCGGGAGCTACAATGAGCAGTTCTTC. Encoded protein: CSVEFSGSYNEQFF.

The chain has TRBV19 and TRBJ1-1, with unresolved D. Germline V gene sequence: CDR1 LNHDA, CDR2 SQIVND (reference sequence). The CDR3 totals 14 residues. Trimming took off 7 bases at V and 0 bases at J, with 12 bases between the two ends. The CDR3 region has the DNA TGTGCCAGTATTGGAGGACCGATGAACACTGAAGCTTTCTTT. Its translation is CASIGGPMNTEAFF.

This clone was seen only a few times. The chain has TRBV7-8 and TRBJ1-1; TRBD1 matches at 9 bases. The CDR3 runs to 16 residues. Unmatched junction bases numbered 13, after V lost 5 bases and J lost 6 bases. Germline V gives CDR1 SGHVS, CDR2 FQNEAQ. CDR3 sequence: CASSVTSGTGISEAFF. The DNA for the CDR3 is TGTGCCAGCAGCGTTACCTCCGGGACAGGGATTTCTGAAGCTTTCTTT.

The V call is TRBV6-1, the J call TRBJ1-1; 8 bases map to TRBD1. The CDR3 runs 15 residues. J lost 11 bases, V lost 3 bases, and 14 bases had no gene match. CDR1 and CDR2 (germline): MNHNS, SASEGT. CDR3 amino acids: CASSDGFQGQAVAFF. Written as DNA, the CDR3 is TGTGCCAGCAGTGATGGGTTTCAGGGACAGGCGGTGGCTTTCTTT.

This chain uses TRBV6-5 with TRBJ2-3; 7 bases align to TRBD1. J lost 5 bases, V lost 2 bases, and 7 bases had no gene match. CDR3 length: 15 amino acids. Germline-derived CDR1 and CDR2 are MNHEY and SVGAGI. The CDR3, as DNA: TGTGCCAGCAGTTACCGTAGACAGGGTGGAGATACGCAGTATTTT. Translated, it gives CASSYRRQGGDTQYF.

This chain joins TRBV30 and TRBJ1-3, with D perhaps matching TRBD1 (6 bases). V shed 4 bases and J shed 4 bases, with 14 bases lying between them. The CDR3 consists of 14 residues. In germline, CDR1 is GTSNPN, CDR2 SVGIG (reference sequence). The CDR3 loop is CAWNVGAKGNTIYF. DNA of the CDR3: TGTGCCTGGAATGTGGGGGCTAAGGGAAACACCATATATTTT.

The genes are TRBV5-8 and TRBJ2-6; 9 bases are shared with TRBD1. The CDR3 spans 15 residues. The ends lost 3 bases at V and 2 bases at J; junction bases unmatched: 0. Germline V gene data show CDR1 as SGHTS and CDR2 as YDEGEE. CDR3 coding DNA: TGTGCCAGCAGCTACAGGGGGCCTGGGGCCAACGTCCTGACTTTC. Its translation: CASSYRGPGANVLTF.

The gene calls are TRBV28 and TRBJ1-2, with D unclear. Trimming stripped 3 bases from V and 3 bases from J, with 5 bases between. In germline, CDR1 is MDHEN, CDR2 SYDVKM. The CDR3 totals 12 residues. The CDR3: CASSFRDYGYTF. The DNA for the CDR3 is TGTGCCAGCAGTTTCCGGGACTATGGCTACACCTTC.

This clone was counted a few times. The rearrangement links TRBV10-3 to TRBJ2-7; maybe TRBD2 (7 bases). The CDR3 length is 13 residues. The germline V and J ends were trimmed by 8 bases and 7 bases, with 18 bases remaining between them. CDR1 ENHRY and CDR2 SYGVKD come from the germline V gene. CDR3 amino acids: CAIAGDQGGEQYF. CDR3 bases: TGTGCCATCGCGGGGGACCAAGGGGGGGAGCAGTACTTC.

V usage is TRBV19 and J usage is TRBJ1-1; TRBD1 is a possible D gene (6 bases). Germline CDR1 is LNHDA and CDR2 is SQIVND (reference sequence). The CDR3 loop spans 16 amino acids. Trimming removed 5 bases from V and 4 bases from J, with 20 bases in between. The CDR3 is CASSVVTGRETTEAFF. The CDR3 nucleotides read TGTGCCAGTAGTGTAGTTACAGGGAGGGAGACCACTGAAGCTTTCTTT.

This clone showed up just a few times. The rearrangement joins TRBV4-1 to TRBJ2-7; a possible D gene is TRBD2 (5 bases). The CDR3 is made up of 15 amino acids. V gave up 0 bases and J gave up 2 bases, with 11 bases separating them. Germline assignment: CDR1 MGHRA and CDR2 YSYEKL. CDR3 sequence reads: CASSQDRGRAYEQYF. The CDR3 DNA follows: TGCGCCAGCAGCCAAGATCGGGGAAGGGCCTACGAGCAGTACTTC.

The table lists this clone with a count of one. At one boundary the junction diverges from the germline segment, which might be a read error. This chain uses TRBV11-2 with TRBJ2-3; no firm D call. This CDR3 region has 9 residues. From germline, CDR1 is SGHAT and CDR2 FQNNGV. Here the CDR3 reads CASSLVPSF. The DNA for the CDR3 is TGTGCCAGCAGCTTAGTCCCCTCTTTT. Full variable domain (rest looked up from reference TRBV11-2 and TRBJ2-3): EAGVAQSPRYKIIEKRQSVAFWCNPISGHATLYWYQQILGQGPKLLIQFQNNGVVDDSQLPKDRFSAERLKGVDSTLKIQPAKLEDSAVYLCASSLVPSFGPGTRLTVL.

The chain combines TRBV6-1 with TRBJ1-2; D remains unclear. V lost 2 bases and J lost 6, with 10 bases in between. CDR1 and CDR2 from the germline V gene are MNHNS and SASEGT. The CDR3 spans 13 residues. The CDR3 DNA follows: TGTGCCAGCAGTGAATGGCGGTATAATGGCTACACCTTC. Encoded protein: CASSEWRYNGYTF.

The genes are TRBV21-1 and TRBJ2-7; the table assigns TRBD1, which was not confirmed against the DNA. TRBV21-1 is an annotated pseudogene. The CDR3 has 14 amino acids. The CDR3 loop reads CARRQTGSFYEQYF. CDR3 in DNA: TGTGCCAGACGGCAGACAGGTTCTTTTTACGAGCAGTACTTC.

The V call is TRBV5-4, the J call TRBJ2-1, with TRBD2 matching over 9 bases. V trimming: 6 bases; J trimming: 5 bases; junction bases outside the gene matches: 12. This CDR3 comprises 16 residues. Germline assignment: CDR1 SGHNT and CDR2 YYREEE (reference sequence). CDR3 residues: CASTSRPASGDNEQFF. DNA for the CDR3: TGTGCCAGCACCTCTCGCCCGGCTAGCGGGGACAATGAGCAGTTCTTC. The whole variable domain, remainder taken from reference TRBV5-4 and TRBJ2-1, is ETGVTQSPTHLIKTRGQQVTLRCSSQSGHNTVSWYQQALGQGPQFIFQYYREEENGRGNFPPRFSGLQFPNYSSELNVNALELDDSALYLCASTSRPASGDNEQFFGPGTRLTVL.